What follows describes a single TCR beta chain. The CDR3 runs to 15 residues. Trimming shortened V by 6 bases and J by 2 bases, and 14 bases separated the two germline ends. Germline V CDR1 and CDR2: LGHDT, YNNKEL (reference sequence). This specimen belongs to a study of blood T cell repertoires in COVID-19. Study information: Sample material is recorded as cDNA or gDNA derived from T cells, B-cell-depleted T cells, or PBMCs.

Only in-frame clones appear in the TCRdb table, and some are missing; sequencing was by immunoSEQ multiplex PCR. The sample consists of 310,000 or so clones, around four fifths of them appearing once. Sequenced sample: peripheral blood. The chain links TRBV3-1 (or the pseudogene TRBV3-2) to TRBJ1-3, with D hard to call. The TCR was taken from a woman aged 50 to 65 with acute or convalescent COVID-19. The CDR3 spells CASSLTTPTGNTIYF. The CDR3 DNA is TGTGCCAGCAGTCTTACTACCCCGACTGGAAACACCATATATTTT.